Listed below are T cell receptor beta chains from one sample, sequenced in a study of shared clonotypes between healthy human individuals. Measured with immunoSEQ multiplex PCR; TCRdb has only the in-frame clones, and not every one. The sample lists about 2 million clones; roughly 94% were seen once. The sequenced sample was naive CD4+ T cells sorted from blood. The receptor source for this set is a man aged 18 to 35 in good health. CDR3s include the opening cysteine and the closing phenylalanine or tryptophan. The order of the fields is clone size, V gene, CDR3 length, D gene, J gene, CDR3 protein, CDR3 DNA. D genes are given only for firm matches. The size entry is marked missing in some rows and otherwise reads once, few, many or a size class.

-	TRBV27	15	TRBD2	TRBJ2-2	CASSINSGVTGELFF	TGTGCCAGCAGCATCAACAGCGGGGTCACCGGGGAGCTGTTTTTT
-	TRBV2	12	-	TRBJ1-5	CASSPLNQPQHF	TGTGCCAGCAGTCCCTTAAATCAGCCCCAGCATTTT
-	TRBV7-5	17	-	TRBJ2-7	CARRLRLAGDPNYEQYF	TGTGCCAGAAGACTTAGACTAGCGGGAGACCCGAACTACGAGCAGTACTTC
-	TRBV10-3	13	-	TRBJ1-1	CAISDRVEAEAFF	TGTGCCATCAGTGATAGGGTTGAGGCTGAAGCTTTCTTT
-	TRBV10-3	18	TRBD2	TRBJ2-1	CAISEIVGGLAGENEQFF	TGTGCCATCAGTGAAATCGTAGGTGGGCTAGCGGGAGAGAATGAGCAGTTCTTC
-	TRBV2	14	TRBD2	TRBJ2-5	CALRTSGSQETQYF	TGTGCCTTACGGACTAGCGGATCTCAAGAGACCCAGTACTTC
once	TRBV19	14	TRBD2	TRBJ2-3	CASSMGLAADTQYF	TGTGCCAGTAGTATGGGACTAGCTGCAGATACGCAGTATTTT
-	TRBV30	13	-	TRBJ2-7	CAWSQIGAYEQYF	TGTGCCTGGAGTCAGATTGGGGCCTACGAGCAGTACTTC
once	TRBV19	15	TRBD1	TRBJ2-7	CASSIGDRASYEQYF	TGTGCCAGTAGTATCGGGGACAGGGCCTCCTACGAGCAGTACTTC
-	TRBV9	15	TRBD2	TRBJ2-3	CASSGLAGVTDTQYF	TGTGCCAGCAGCGGGCTAGCGGGAGTAACAGATACGCAGTATTTT
-	TRBV18	15	TRBD2	TRBJ2-7	CASSPTGGPSYEQYF	TGTGCCAGCTCACCAACGGGGGGACCCTCCTACGAGCAGTACTTC
-	TRBV6-6	14	-	TRBJ2-1	CASSSPTLYNEQFF	TGTGCCAGCAGTAGCCCAACCCTCTACAATGAGCAGTTCTTC
-	TRBV2	15	TRBD1	TRBJ1-6	CASSWTGSNNSPLHF	TGTGCCAGCAGTTGGACAGGGAGCAATAATTCACCCCTCCACTTT
-	TRBV4-1	15	-	TRBJ1-4	CASSPSLTGKTELFF	TGCGCCAGCAGCCCCAGTCTGACGGGGAAGACTGAACTGTTTTTT
-	TRBV5-1	14	-	TRBJ2-3	CASSLRESADTQYF	TGCGCCAGCAGCTTGAGGGAGTCGGCAGATACGCAGTATTTT
-	TRBV18	14	-	TRBJ1-2	CASSPSAGSYGYTF	TGTGCCAGCTCACCATCCGCAGGGTCCTATGGCTACACCTTC
-	TRBV9	16	-	TRBJ1-6	CASSHPPGFENSPLHF	TGTGCCAGCAGCCACCCCCCAGGTTTCGAGAATTCACCCCTCCACTTT
once	TRBV9	17	TRBD2	TRBJ2-1	CASSGHGTSGAYNEQFF	TGTGCCAGCAGCGGGCACGGGACTAGCGGAGCATACAATGAGCAGTTCTTC
-	TRBV29-1	12	-	TRBJ1-1	CSVVRENTEAFF	TGCAGCGTTGTACGCGAAAACACTGAAGCTTTCTTT
-	TRBV7-6	16	TRBD2	TRBJ2-5	CASSSRTSGKDETQYF	TGTGCCAGCAGCTCACGGACTAGCGGGAAAGATGAGACCCAGTACTTC
-	TRBV28	14	-	TRBJ1-4	CASSPRATNEKLFF	TGTGCCAGCAGTCCCAGGGCAACTAATGAAAAACTGTTTTTT
-	TRBV9	17	TRBD1	TRBJ2-3	CASSTTLPGQGTDTQYF	TGTGCCAGCAGCACAACTCTCCCGGGACAGGGAACAGATACGCAGTATTTT
-	TRBV2	15	TRBD2	TRBJ2-7	CASSAGEGRLSEQYF	TGTGCCAGCAGTGCGGGGGAGGGCCGCCTGAGCGAGCAGTACTTC
-	TRBV6-1	16	TRBD1	TRBJ1-5	CASSEMSQGAGQPQHF	TGTGCCAGCAGTGAAATGTCACAGGGGGCTGGGCAGCCCCAGCATTTT
-	TRBV28	15	TRBD1	TRBJ2-7	CASSLLTGGPYEQYF	TGTGCCAGCAGTTTACTCACAGGGGGGCCCTACGAGCAGTACTTC
once	TRBV29-1	14	TRBD2	TRBJ2-1	CSVEGGGKSGEQFF	TGCAGCGTGGAGGGCGGGGGGAAGTCCGGTGAGCAGTTCTTC
-	TRBV18	15	-	TRBJ2-2	CASSPPPRDTGELFF	TGTGCCAGCTCACCACCCCCCAGAGACACCGGGGAGCTGTTTTTT
-	TRBV5-1	15	-	TRBJ1-3	CASSLGEASGNTIYF	TGCGCCAGCAGCTTGGGAGAAGCCTCTGGAAACACCATATATTTT
-	TRBV12-5	11	-	TRBJ1-1	CASGSVAEAFF	TGTGCTAGTGGTTCGGTCGCTGAAGCTTTCTTT
-	TRBV4-1	16	-	TRBJ1-5	CASSQITGLSNQPQHF	TGCGCCAGCAGCCAAATTACAGGGCTTAGCAATCAGCCCCAGCATTTT
-	TRBV11-2	15	-	TRBJ2-4	CASSPPARERNIQYF	TGTGCCAGCAGCCCCCCTGCGAGGGAGAGAAACATTCAGTACTTC
-	TRBV10-1	13	-	TRBJ2-3	CASSTSGTDTQYF	TGCGCCAGCAGCACCTCGGGCACAGATACGCAGTATTTT
-	TRBV9	15	TRBD1	TRBJ1-4	CASSARQGTNEKLFF	TGTGCCAGCAGCGCCAGACAGGGGACTAATGAAAAACTGTTTTTT